This TCR beta chain was sequenced in a study of T cell repertoires in ileal Crohn's disease. Study context: Patients had a median roughly 8-year disease duration, and about 36% were active smokers. The M0 sample came from the inflamed ileal portion of the resected specimen. Roughly 470 nanograms of biopsy DNA per sample underwent TCRB immunosequencing.

Study-wide results and caveats: Clonal expansions were more frequent in active smokers than non-smokers at surgery.

Germline CDR1 and CDR2: SGHTA and FQGNSA. CDR3 size: 17 residues. The V and J ends lost 4 bases and 5 bases respectively, with 23 bases between them. A remark on this clone: The target antigen is unknown.

Described time point: inflamed ileum from the surgical specimen. TCRdb's copy holds only in-frame clones and misses some; the assay was immunoSEQ multiplex PCR. The table has 15,000 to 20,000 clones, roughly three quarters seen once. This clonotype was obtained from an adult with Crohn's disease. The J gene is TRBJ1-1, the V gene TRBV7-2; D gene ambiguous. Material for sequencing was ileal tissue. CDR3 coding DNA: TGTGCCAGCAGCTGGACGTTCCCTCCGGGTGTGGGTACTGAAGCTTTCTTT. Its translation is CASSWTFPPGVGTEAFF.